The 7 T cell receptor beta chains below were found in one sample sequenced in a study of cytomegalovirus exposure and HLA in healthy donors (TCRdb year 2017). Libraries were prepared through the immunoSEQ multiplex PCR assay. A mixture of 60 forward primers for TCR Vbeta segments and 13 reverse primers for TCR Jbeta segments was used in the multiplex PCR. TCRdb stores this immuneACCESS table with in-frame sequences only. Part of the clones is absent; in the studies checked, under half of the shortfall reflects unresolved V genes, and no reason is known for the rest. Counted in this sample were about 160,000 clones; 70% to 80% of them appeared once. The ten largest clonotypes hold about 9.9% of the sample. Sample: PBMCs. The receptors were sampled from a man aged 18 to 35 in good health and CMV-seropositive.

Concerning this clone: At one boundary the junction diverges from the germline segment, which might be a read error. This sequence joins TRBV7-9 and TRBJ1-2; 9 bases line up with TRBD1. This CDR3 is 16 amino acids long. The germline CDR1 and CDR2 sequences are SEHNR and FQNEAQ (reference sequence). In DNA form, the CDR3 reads TGTTCCAGCAGCTTAGTGCCGGGACAGGGACTCTATGGCTACACCTTC. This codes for CSSSLVPGQGLYGYTF.

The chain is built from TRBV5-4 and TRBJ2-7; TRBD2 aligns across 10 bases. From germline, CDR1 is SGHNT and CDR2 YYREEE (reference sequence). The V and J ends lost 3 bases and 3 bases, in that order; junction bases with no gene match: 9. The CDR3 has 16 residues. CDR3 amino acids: CASSSRGTSEHYEQYF. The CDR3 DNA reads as TGTGCCAGCAGCTCTAGGGGGACTAGCGAGCACTACGAGCAGTACTTC.

This chain's CDR3 is CASSSGYTPYEQYF. CDR3 sequence (DNA): TGTGCCAGCAGTTCCGGGTACACCCCCTACGAGCAGTACTTC. This sequence joins TRBV27 and TRBJ2-7; D is uncertain. This CDR3 comprises 14 residues. Trimming pared 4 bases from V and 2 bases from J, leaving 12 bases between. From germline, CDR1 is MNHEY and CDR2 SMNVEV (reference sequence).

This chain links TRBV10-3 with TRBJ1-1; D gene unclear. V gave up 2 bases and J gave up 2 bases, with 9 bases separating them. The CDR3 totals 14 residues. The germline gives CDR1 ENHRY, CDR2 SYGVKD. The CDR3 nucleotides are TGTGCCATCAGTGAGCCAGAGGCCAACACTGAAGCTTTCTTT. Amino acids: CAISEPEANTEAFF.

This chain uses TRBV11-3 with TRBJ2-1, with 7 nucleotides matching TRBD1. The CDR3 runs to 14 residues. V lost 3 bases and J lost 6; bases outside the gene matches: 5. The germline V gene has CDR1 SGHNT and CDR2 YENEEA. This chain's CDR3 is CASSFDREINEQFF. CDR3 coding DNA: TGTGCCAGCAGCTTTGACAGGGAGATCAATGAGCAGTTCTTC.

The CDR3 bases are TGTGCCAGCAGTGCCCGACAGGCGACGATCTATGGCTACACCTTC. Its translation: CASSARQATIYGYTF. The chain links TRBV2 to TRBJ1-2, with D perhaps matching TRBD1 (6 bases). The CDR3 consists of 15 residues. Germline-derived CDR1 and CDR2 are SNHLY and FYNNEI. The V gene lost 4 bases and the J gene lost 4 bases, with 16 bases spanning the gap.

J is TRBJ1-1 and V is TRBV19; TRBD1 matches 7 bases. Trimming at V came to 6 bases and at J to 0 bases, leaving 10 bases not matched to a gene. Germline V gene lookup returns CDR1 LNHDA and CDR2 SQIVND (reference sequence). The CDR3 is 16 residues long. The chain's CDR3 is CASSQDRARVNTEAFF. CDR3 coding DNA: TGTGCCAGTAGCCAAGACAGGGCGCGAGTGAACACTGAAGCTTTCTTT.